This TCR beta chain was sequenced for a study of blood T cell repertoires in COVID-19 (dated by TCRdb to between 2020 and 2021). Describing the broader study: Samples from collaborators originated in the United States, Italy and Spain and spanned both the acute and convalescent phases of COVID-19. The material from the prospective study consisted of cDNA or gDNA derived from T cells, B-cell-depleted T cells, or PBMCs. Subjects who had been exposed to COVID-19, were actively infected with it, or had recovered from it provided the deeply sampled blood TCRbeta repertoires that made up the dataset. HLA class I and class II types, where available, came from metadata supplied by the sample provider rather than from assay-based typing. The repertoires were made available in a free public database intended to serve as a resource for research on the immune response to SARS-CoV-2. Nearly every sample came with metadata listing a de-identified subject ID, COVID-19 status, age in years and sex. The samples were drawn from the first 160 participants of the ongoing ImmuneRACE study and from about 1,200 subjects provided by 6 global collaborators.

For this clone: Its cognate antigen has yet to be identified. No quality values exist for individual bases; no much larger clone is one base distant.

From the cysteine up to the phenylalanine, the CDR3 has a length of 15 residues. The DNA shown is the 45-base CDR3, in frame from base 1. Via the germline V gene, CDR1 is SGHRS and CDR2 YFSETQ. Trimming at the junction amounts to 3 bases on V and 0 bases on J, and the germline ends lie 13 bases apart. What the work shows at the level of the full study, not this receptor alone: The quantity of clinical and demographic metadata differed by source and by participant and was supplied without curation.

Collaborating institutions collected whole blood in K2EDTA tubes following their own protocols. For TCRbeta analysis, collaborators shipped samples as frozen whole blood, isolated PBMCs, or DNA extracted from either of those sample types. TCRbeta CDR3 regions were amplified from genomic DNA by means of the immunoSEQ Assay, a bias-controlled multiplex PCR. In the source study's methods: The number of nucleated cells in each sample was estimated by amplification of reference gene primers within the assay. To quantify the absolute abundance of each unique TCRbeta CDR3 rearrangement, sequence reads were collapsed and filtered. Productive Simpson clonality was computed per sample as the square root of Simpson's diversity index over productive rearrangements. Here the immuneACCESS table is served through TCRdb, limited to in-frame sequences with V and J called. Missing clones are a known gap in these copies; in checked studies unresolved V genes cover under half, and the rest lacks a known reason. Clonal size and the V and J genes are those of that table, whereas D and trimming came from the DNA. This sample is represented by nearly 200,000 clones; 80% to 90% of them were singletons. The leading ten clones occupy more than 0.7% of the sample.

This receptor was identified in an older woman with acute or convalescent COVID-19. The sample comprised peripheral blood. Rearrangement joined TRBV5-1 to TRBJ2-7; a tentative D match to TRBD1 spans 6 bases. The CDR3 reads CASSSATGFSYEQYF. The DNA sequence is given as TGCGCCAGCAGCTCGGCGACAGGATTCTCCTACGAGCAGTACTTC.